One T cell receptor beta chain is described in this entry. What it binds is not known. Repertoires were generated with immunoSEQ multiplex PCR, while TCRdb's copy carries only in-frame clones and drops some. The data hold approximately 52,000 clones, with around 86% observed a single time. This entry is derived from a study of OX40 agonist ivuxolimab in advanced cancers. Study-wide points: Partial responders at 0.1-3.0 mg/kg had among the lowest clonal expansion.

The CDR3 totals 15 residues. Trimming took 0 bases from V and 4 from J, leaving 12 bases between them. Germline V lookup: CDR1 LGHNA, CDR2 YSLEER. The chain couples TRBV4-3 to TRBJ1-2; D gene ambiguous. This clonotype was obtained from an adult with an advanced solid tumor such as melanoma, head and neck, liver or kidney cancer. The sample consisted of CD4+ or CD8+ T cells sorted from blood, taken in a trial of the OX40 agonist ivuxolimab. Here the CDR3 reads CASSQDLEGGYGYTF. The CDR3 coding sequence is TGCGCCAGCAGCCAAGATCTGGAGGGTGGCTATGGCTACACCTTC.